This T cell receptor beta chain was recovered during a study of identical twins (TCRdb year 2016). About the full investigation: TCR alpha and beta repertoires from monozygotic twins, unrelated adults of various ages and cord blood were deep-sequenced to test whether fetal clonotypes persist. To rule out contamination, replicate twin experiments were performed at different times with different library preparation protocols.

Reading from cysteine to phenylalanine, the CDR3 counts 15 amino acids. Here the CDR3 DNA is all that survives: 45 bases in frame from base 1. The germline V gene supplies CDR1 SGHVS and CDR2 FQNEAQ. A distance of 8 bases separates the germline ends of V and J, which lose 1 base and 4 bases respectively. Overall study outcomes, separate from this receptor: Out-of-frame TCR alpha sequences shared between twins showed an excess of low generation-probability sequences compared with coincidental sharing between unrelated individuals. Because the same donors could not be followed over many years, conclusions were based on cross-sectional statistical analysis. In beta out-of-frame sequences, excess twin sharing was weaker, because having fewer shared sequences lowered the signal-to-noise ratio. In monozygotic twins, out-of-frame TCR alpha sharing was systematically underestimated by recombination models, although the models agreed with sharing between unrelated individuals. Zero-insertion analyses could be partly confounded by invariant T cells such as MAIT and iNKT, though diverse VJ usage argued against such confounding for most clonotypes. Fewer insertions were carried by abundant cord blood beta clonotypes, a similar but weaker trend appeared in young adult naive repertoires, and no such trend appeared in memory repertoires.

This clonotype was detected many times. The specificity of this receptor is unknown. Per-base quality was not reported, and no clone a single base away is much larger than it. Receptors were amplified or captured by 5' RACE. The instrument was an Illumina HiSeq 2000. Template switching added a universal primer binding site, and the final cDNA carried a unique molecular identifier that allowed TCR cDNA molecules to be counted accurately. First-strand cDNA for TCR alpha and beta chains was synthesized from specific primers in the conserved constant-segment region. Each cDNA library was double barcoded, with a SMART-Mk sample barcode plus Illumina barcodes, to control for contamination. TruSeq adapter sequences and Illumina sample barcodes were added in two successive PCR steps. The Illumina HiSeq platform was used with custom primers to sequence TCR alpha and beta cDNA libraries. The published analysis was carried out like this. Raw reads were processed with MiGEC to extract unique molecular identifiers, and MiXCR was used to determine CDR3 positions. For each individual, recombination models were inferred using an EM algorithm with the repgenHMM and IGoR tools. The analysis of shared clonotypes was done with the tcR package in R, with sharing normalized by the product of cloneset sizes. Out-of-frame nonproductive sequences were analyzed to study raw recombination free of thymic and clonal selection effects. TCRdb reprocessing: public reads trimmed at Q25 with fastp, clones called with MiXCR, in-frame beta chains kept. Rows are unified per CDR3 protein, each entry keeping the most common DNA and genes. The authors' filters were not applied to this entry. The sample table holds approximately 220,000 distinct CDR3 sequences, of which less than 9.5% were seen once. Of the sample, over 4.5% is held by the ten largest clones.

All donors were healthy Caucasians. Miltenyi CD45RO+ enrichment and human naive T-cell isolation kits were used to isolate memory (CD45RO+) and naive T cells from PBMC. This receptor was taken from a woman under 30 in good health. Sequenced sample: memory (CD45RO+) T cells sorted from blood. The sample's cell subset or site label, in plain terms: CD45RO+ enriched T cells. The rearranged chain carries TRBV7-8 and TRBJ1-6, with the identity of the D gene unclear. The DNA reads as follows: TGTGCCAGCAGCTTAGGACGGAATTATAATTCACCCCTCCACTTT. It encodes CASSLGRNYNSPLHF.